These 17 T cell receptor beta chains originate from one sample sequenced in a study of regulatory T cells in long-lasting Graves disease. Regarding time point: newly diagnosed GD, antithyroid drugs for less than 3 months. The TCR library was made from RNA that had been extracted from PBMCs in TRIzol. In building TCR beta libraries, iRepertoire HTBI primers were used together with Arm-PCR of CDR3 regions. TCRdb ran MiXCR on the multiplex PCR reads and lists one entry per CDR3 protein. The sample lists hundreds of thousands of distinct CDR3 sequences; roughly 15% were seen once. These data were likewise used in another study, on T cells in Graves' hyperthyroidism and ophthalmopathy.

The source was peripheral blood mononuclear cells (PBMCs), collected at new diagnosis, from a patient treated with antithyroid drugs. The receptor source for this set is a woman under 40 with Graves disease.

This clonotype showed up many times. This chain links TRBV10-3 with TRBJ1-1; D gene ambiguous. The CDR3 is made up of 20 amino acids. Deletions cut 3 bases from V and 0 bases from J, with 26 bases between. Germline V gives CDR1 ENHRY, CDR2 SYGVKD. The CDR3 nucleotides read TGTGCCATCAGTGACACCCTTCGGCAAGCCGGTAGTATTATGAACACTGAAGCTTTCTTT. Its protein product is CAISDTLRQAGSIMNTEAFF.

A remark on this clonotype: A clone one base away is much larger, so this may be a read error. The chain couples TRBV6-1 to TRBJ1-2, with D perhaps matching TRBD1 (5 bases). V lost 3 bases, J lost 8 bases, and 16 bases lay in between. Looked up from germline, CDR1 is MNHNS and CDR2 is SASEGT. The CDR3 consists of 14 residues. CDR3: CASSDLGREDGYTF. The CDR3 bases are TGTGCCAGCAGTGATTTGGGCAGGGAAGACGGCTACACCTTC.

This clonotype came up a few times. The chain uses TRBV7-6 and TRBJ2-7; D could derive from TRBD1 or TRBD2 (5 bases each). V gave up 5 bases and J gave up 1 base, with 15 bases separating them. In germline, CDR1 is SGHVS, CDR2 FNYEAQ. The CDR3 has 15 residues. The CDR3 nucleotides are TGTGCCAGCAGCACCCACCGGGACCTTTCCTACGAGCAGTACTTC. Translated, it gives CASSTHRDLSYEQYF. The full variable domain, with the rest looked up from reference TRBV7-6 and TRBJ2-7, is GAGVSQSPRYKVTKRGQDVALRCDPISGHVSLYWYRQALGQGPEFLTYFNYEAQQDKSGLPNDRFSAERPEGSISTLTIQRTEQRDSAMYRCASSTHRDLSYEQYFGPGTRLTVT.

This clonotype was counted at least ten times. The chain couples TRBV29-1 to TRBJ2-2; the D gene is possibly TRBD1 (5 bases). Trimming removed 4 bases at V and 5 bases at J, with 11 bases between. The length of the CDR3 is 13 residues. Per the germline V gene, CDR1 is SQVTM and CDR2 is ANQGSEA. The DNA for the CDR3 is TGCAGCGTTGGGACAAGTGGAACCGGGGAGCTGTTTTTT. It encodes CSVGTSGTGELFF.

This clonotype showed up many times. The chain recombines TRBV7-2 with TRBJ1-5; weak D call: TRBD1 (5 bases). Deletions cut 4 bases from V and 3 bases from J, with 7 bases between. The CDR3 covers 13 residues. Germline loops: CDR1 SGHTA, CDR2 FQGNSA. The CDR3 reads CASSWGNNQPQHF. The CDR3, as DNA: TGTGCCAGCAGCTGGGGGAACAATCAGCCCCAGCATTTT.

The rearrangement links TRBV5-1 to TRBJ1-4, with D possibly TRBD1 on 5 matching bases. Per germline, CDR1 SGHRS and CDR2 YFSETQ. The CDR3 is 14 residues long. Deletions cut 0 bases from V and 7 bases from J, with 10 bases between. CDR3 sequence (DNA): TGCGCCAGCAGCTTGGAGGGGCATGGTGAAAAACTGTTTTTT. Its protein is CASSLEGHGEKLFF.

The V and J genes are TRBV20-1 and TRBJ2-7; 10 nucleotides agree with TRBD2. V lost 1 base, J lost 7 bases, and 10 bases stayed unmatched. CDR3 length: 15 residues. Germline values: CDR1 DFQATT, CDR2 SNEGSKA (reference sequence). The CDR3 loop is CSARGSGRVWGEQYF. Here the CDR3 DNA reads TGCAGTGCTAGAGGAAGCGGGAGGGTCTGGGGGGAGCAGTACTTC.

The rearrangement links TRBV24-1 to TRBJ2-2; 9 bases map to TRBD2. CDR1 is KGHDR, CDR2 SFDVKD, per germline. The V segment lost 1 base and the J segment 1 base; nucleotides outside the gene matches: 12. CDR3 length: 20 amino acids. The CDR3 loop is CATSDFGTSPGRGNTGELFF. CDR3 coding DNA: TGTGCCACCAGTGATTTCGGGACTAGCCCCGGACGGGGGAACACCGGGGAGCTGTTTTTT.

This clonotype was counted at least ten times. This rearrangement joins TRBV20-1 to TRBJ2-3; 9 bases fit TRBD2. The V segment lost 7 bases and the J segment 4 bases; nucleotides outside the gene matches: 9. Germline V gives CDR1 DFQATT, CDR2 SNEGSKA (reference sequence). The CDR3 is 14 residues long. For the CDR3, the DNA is TGCAGTGTCGATAGCGGGGGAGGAGCAGATACGCAGTATTTT. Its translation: CSVDSGGGADTQYF.

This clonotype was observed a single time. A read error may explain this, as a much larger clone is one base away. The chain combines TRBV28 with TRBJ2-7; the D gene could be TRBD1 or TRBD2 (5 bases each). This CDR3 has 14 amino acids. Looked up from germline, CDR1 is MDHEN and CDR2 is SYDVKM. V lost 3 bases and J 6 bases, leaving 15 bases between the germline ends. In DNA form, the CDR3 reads TGTGCCAGCAGTTTTGGGGGAATCAGCGGCGAGCAGTACTTC. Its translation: CASSFGGISGEQYF.

CDR3 nucleotide sequence: TGCGCCAGCAGCCCGGAGGGACAGGACACTGAAGCTTTCTTT. It codes for CASSPEGQDTEAFF. The chain employs TRBV5-1 and TRBJ1-1, with 8 bases identical to TRBD1. Germline values: CDR1 SGHRS, CDR2 YFSETQ. After removal of 4 bases from V and 3 bases from J, the junction contained 5 bases not matched to a gene. CDR3 size: 14 residues.

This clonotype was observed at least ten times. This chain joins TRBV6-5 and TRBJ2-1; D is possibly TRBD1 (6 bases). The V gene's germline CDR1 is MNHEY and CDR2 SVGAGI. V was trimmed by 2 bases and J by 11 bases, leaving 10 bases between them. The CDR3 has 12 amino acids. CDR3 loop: CASSYLTGQQFF. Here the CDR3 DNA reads TGTGCCAGCAGTTACCTGACAGGCCAGCAGTTCTTC.

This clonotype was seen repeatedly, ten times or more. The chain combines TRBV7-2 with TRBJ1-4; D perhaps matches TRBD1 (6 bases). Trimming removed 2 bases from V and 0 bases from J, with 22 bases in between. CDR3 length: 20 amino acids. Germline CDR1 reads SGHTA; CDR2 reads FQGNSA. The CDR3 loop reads CASSLRGGSRLSATNEKLFF. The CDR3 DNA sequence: TGTGCCAGCAGCTTAAGGGGGGGTTCCCGACTTAGTGCAACTAATGAAAAACTGTTTTTT.

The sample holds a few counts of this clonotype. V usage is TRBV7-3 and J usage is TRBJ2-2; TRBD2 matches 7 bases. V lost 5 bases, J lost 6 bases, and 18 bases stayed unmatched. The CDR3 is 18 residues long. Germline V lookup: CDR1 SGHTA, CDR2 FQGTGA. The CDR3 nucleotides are TGTGCCAGCAGCGCCGACCCCATCGGCGGGAGTGTAGCCGGGGAGCTGTTTTTT. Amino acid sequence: CASSADPIGGSVAGELFF.

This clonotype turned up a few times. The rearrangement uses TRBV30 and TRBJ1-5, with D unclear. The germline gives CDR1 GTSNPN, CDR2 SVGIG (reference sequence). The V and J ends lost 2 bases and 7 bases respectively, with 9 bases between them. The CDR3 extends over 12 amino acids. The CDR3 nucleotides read TGTGCCTGGAGTCTACCTAGGCAGCCCCAGCATTTT. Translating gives CAWSLPRQPQHF. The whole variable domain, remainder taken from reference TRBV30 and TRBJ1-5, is SQTIHQWPATLVQPVGSPLSLECTVEGTSNPNLYWYRQAAGRGLQLLFYSVGIGQISSEVPQNLSASRPQDRQFILSSKKLLLSDSGFYLCAWSLPRQPQHFGDGTRLSIL.

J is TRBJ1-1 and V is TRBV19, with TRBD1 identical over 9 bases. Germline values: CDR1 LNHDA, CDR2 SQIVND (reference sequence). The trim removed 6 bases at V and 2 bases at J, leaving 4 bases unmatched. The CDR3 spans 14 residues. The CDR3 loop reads CASSWDRANTEAFF. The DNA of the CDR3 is TGTGCCAGTAGCTGGGACAGGGCAAACACTGAAGCTTTCTTT.

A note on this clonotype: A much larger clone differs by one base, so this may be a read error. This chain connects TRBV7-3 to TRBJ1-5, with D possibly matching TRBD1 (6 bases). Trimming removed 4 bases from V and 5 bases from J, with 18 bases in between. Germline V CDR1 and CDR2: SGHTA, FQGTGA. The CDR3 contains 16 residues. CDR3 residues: CASSSTNQGKDQPQHF. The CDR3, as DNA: TGTGCCAGCAGCTCAACGAACCAGGGGAAGGATCAGCCCCAGCATTTT.